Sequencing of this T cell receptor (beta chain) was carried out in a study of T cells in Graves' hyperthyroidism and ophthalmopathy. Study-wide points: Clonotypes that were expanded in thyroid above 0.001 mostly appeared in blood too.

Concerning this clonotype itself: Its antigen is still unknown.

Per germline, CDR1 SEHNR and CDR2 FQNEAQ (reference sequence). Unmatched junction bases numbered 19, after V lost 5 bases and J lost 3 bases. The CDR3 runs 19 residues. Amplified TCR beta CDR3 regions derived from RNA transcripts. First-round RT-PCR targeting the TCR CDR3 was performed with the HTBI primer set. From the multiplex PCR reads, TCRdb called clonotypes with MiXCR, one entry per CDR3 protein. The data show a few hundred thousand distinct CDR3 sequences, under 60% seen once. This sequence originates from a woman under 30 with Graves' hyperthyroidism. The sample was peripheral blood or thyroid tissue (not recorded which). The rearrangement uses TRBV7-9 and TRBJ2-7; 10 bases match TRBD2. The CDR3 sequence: CASSPHRGRSLAGDYEQYF. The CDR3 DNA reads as TGTGCCAGCAGCCCCCACAGGGGTAGGTCTCTAGCGGGAGACTACGAGCAGTACTTC.